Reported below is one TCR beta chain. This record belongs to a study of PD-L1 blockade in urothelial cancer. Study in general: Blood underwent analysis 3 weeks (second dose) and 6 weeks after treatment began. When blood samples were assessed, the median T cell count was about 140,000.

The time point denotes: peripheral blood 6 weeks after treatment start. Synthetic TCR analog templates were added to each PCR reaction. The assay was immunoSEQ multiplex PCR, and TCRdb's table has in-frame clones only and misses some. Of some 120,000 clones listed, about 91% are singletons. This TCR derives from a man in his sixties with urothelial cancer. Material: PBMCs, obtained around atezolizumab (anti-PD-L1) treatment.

This CDR3 is CASSIGAGTSYEQYF. CDR3 bases: TGTGCCAGTAGTATAGGGGCGGGGACCTCCTACGAGCAGTACTTC. V usage is TRBV19 and J usage is TRBJ2-7, with a weak D call TRBD2 (6 bases). This CDR3 has 15 residues. With 1 base removed from V and 0 bases from J, the gap between germline ends came to 10 bases. Germline assignment: CDR1 LNHDA and CDR2 SQIVND (reference sequence). Variable domain in full (rest from reference TRBV19 and TRBJ2-7): DGGITQSPKYLFRKEGQNVTLSCEQNLNHDAMYWYRQDPGQGLRLIYYSQIVNDFQKGDIAEGYSVSREKKESFPLTVTSAQKNPTAFYLCASSIGAGTSYEQYFGPGTRLTVT.